The sequence of this T cell receptor beta chain was determined in a study of Ad26.COV2.S vaccination and SARS-CoV-2 variants. General observations from the study: The TCR-based breadth and depth measures might underestimate overall T cell responses.

V lost 2 bases and J lost 7, with 12 bases in between. This CDR3 comprises 15 residues. Looked up from germline, CDR1 is MNHEY and CDR2 is SMNVEV (reference sequence). Treatment of the sample: some 20 received Ad26.COV2.S at low or high dose, single or two shots; 5 received placebo; per-sample allocation not given. It was on day 63 after the first vaccine or placebo injection that samples were taken. An adult of 18-55 years in Boston served as donor. Comments on this clone: The antigen remains unidentified.

Generated by immunoSEQ multiplex PCR, the TCRdb table keeps only in-frame clones and is missing some. Of hundreds of thousands of clones in the sample, 89% were seen once. Specimen: peripheral blood, collected in a trial of Ad26.COV2.S vaccine versus placebo. The TCR comes from a person between 18 and 60 years old who received the Ad26.COV2.S COVID-19 vaccine or a placebo. The chain couples TRBV27 to TRBJ1-6, with a tentative D call TRBD1 (5 bases). The CDR3 coding sequence is TGTGCCAGCAGTTTAATTGGGACTCAGAATTCACCCCTCCACTTT. Its protein is CASSLIGTQNSPLHF.